This record concerns one TCR beta chain sequence. The data stem from a study of metastatic and nonmetastatic thyroid tumors. No treatment had been given to any patient before thyroid surgery. Germline-derived CDR1 and CDR2 are MNHEY and SMNVEV (reference sequence). V lost 3 bases, J lost 10 bases, and 12 bases lay in between. This CDR3 has 13 amino acids. TCRdb reprocessed the PCR reads using MiXCR. The data show around 14,000 clones, with roughly 24% seen just once and around 8.1% held by the top ten. The rearrangement links TRBV27 to TRBJ1-4; no definite D call. This TCR derives from a female donor with papillary thyroid cancer or a benign thyroid nodule (not recorded which). Some clones in this sample may be carry-over from other donors' samples. Sequenced input: tumor tissue. CDR3 in amino acids: CASSFQWSRKLFF. CDR3 nucleotides: TGTGCCAGCAGTTTCCAGTGGTCGAGAAAACTGTTTTTT.